These 5 T cell receptor beta chains originate from one sample sequenced in a study of cytomegalovirus exposure and HLA in healthy donors. Sequenced by immunoSEQ multiplex PCR; TCRdb stores in-frame clones only, minus some. The sample yields more than 110,000 clones, approximately 94% seen once. The sample was PBMCs. Every receptor here comes from a man between 18 and 29 years old in good health and CMV-seropositive.

This clone appeared a single time. The chain joins TRBV6-1 to TRBJ1-2, with D uncertain. Per germline, CDR1 MNHNS and CDR2 SASEGT. Trimming took 6 bases from V and 1 from J, leaving 15 bases between them. The CDR3 length is 15 residues. The CDR3 DNA sequence: TGTGCCAGCAGCCTCACTGCGACTTATAACTATGGCTACACCTTC. Its translation is CASSLTATYNYGYTF.

This chain joins TRBV28 and TRBJ1-4; no clear D. Germline V CDR1 and CDR2: MDHEN, SYDVKM. V was shortened by 2 bases and J by 0 bases, with 4 bases between the two germline ends. This CDR3 comprises 14 residues. The CDR3, as DNA: TGTGCCAGCAGTTTACAGGCAACTAATGAAAAACTGTTTTTT. Translated, it gives CASSLQATNEKLFF.

The chain uses TRBV27 and TRBJ2-2; 7 bases line up with TRBD1. The CDR3 runs to 14 residues. J was trimmed by 4 bases and V by 4 bases; bases with no gene match: 3. Germline CDR1 MNHEY, CDR2 SMNVEV (reference sequence). This CDR3 is CASSSTGSTGELFF. The CDR3 DNA sequence: TGTGCCAGCAGTTCGACAGGGAGCACCGGGGAGCTGTTTTTT.

The chain joins TRBV6-6 to TRBJ1-1, with D maybe TRBD1 (5 bases). The CDR3 is 14 residues long. Trimming stripped 6 bases from V and 4 bases from J, with 15 bases between. Per the germline V gene, CDR1 is MNHNY and CDR2 is SVGAGI (reference sequence). The CDR3 region is CASSQGLWVTEAFF. The CDR3 nucleotides are TGTGCCAGCAGCCAGGGTCTGTGGGTCACTGAAGCTTTCTTT.

This chain joins TRBV5-1 and TRBJ2-7; 8 bases align to TRBD2. V dropped 5 bases and J dropped 0; count of bases not matched to a gene: 7. The length of the CDR3 is 15 residues. Germline V CDR1 and CDR2: SGHRS, YFSETQ. CDR3 sequence reads: CASSPTSGFSYEQYF. CDR3 DNA sequence: TGCGCCAGCAGTCCAACTAGCGGCTTCTCCTACGAGCAGTACTTC.